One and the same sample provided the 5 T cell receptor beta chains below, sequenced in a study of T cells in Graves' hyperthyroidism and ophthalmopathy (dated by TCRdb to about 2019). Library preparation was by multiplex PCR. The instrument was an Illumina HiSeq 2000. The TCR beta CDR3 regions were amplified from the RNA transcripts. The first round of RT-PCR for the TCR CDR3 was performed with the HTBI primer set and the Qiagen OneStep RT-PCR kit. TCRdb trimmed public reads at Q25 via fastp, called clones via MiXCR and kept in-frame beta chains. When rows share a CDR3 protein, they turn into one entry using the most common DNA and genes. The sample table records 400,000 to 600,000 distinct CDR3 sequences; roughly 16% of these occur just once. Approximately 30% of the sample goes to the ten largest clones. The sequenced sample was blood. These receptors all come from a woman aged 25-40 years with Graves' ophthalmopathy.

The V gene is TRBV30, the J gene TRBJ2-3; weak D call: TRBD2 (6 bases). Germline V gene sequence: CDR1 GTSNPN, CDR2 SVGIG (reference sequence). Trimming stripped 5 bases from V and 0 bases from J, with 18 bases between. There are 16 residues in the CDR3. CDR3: CAWARVKSGSTDTQYF. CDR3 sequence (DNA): TGTGCCTGGGCCCGGGTAAAGAGCGGGAGCACAGATACGCAGTATTTT.

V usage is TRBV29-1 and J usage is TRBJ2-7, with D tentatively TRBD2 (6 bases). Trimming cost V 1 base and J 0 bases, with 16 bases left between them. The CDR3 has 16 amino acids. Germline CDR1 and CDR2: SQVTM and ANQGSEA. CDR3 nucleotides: TGCAGCGTTGAAGCGCCTATGTCCGGGAGCTCCTACGAGCAGTACTTC. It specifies CSVEAPMSGSSYEQYF.

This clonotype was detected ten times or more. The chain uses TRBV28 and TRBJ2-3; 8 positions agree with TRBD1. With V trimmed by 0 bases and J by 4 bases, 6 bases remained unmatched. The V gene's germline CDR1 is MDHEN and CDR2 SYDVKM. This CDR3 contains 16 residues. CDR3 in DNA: TGTGCCAGCAGTTTATGGGCAGGGGGCGCGTCAGATACGCAGTATTTT. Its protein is CASSLWAGGASDTQYF.

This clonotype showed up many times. The DNA of the CDR3 is TGCAGTGCCGGCCGGGACAGGAGCTACAATGAGCAGTTCTTC. It yields the protein CSAGRDRSYNEQFF. The chain carries TRBV20-1 and TRBJ2-1; 8 bases map to TRBD1. V dropped 6 bases and J dropped 3; count of bases not matched to a gene: 7. Germline CDR1 DFQATT, CDR2 SNEGSKA (reference sequence). The CDR3 totals 14 residues.

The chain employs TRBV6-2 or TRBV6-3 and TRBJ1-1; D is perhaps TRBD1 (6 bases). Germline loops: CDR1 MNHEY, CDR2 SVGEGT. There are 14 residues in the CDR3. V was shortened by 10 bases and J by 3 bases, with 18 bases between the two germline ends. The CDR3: CANTSAGADTEAFF. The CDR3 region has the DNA TGTGCCAACACGTCGGCGGGGGCGGACACTGAAGCTTTCTTT.